The present TCR beta chain was sequenced within a study of blood T cell repertoires in COVID-19 (dated by TCRdb to about 2020). With regard to the full study: Samples covering the acute and convalescent phases of COVID-19 were provided by collaborators in the United States, Italy and Spain. The material from the prospective study consisted of cDNA or gDNA derived from T cells, B-cell-depleted T cells, or PBMCs. The dataset comprised deeply sampled blood TCRbeta repertoires from subjects exposed to, actively infected with, or recovered from COVID-19. A freely available public database, intended as a resource for researchers studying the immune response to SARS-CoV-2, is where the repertoires were released. Samples came from the ongoing ImmuneRACE study (first 160 participants) plus 1,254 subjects from 6 global collaborators. The sample metadata nearly always contained a de-identified subject ID, COVID-19 status, age in years and sex. Where available, HLA class I and class II types were taken from metadata supplied by the sample provider and were not determined by assay-based typing. What the authors observed across the whole study: The quantity of clinical and demographic metadata differed by source and by participant and was supplied without curation.

Remarks on this clone: The clone's antigen remains unknown. No base quality information exists; no much larger clone differs at one position.

CDR1 and CDR2 (SGHTA, FQGNSA) derive from the germline V gene. V is pared back by 5 bases and J by 3 bases, with 12 bases lying between the germline termini. Reading from cysteine to phenylalanine, the CDR3 counts 14 amino acids. The retained sequence is limited to the CDR3, 42 bases, with the frame set at the first base. Collaborating institutions collected whole blood in K2EDTA tubes following their own protocols. For TCRbeta analysis, collaborators shipped samples in one of three forms: frozen whole blood, isolated PBMCs, or DNA extracted from either of those sample types. The immunoSEQ Assay, a bias-controlled multiplex PCR, was used to amplify TCRbeta CDR3 regions from genomic DNA. From the authors' description of their analysis: The number of nucleated cells in each sample was estimated by amplification of reference gene primers within the assay. To quantify the absolute abundance of each unique TCRbeta CDR3 rearrangement, sequence reads were collapsed and filtered. For each sample, productive Simpson clonality was calculated as the square root of Simpson's diversity index across productive rearrangements. TCRdb retrieved this table from immuneACCESS and kept in-frame rearrangements only. Not all clones are present; in checked studies, unresolved V genes account for under half, and no reason is known for the remainder. V, J and clone size are those of that table, while D and trimming were read from the DNA. In all, the sample holds roughly 65,000 clones, and around 80% of those were seen once. Less than 25% of the sample rests with the top ten.

Sequenced sample: peripheral blood. The sequence is built from TRBV7-2 and TRBJ2-3; TRBD2 is possibly the D segment (5 matching bases). The receptor comes from a human donor in a cohort sampled during active COVID-19. The nucleotide sequence reads TGTGCCAGCAGCCCACTCACGGGAACAGATACGCAGTATTTT. The translation is CASSPLTGTDTQYF.